This T cell receptor (beta chain) was sequenced for a study of CD8+ T cells in alopecia areata. Extraction of RNA preceded its reverse transcription into cDNA, which served as the sequencing template. Sequenced by immunoSEQ multiplex PCR; TCRdb stores in-frame clones only, minus some. This repertoire shows about 200,000 clones, about three fifths found once; its top ten account for 0.45%. Lesional scalp punch biopsies and peripheral blood were collected from alopecia areata patients. This CDR3 has 11 amino acids. Germline loops: CDR1 SQVTM, CDR2 ANQGSEA. The V end was cut by 5 bases, the J end by 9 bases, with 14 bases between.

This chain connects TRBV29-1 to TRBJ2-7; D gene ambiguous. Source: CD4+ T cells sorted from blood, taken at week 0. This receptor was taken from a human donor with alopecia areata. CDR3: CSVLRANGQYF. DNA of the CDR3: TGCAGCGTTCTAAGAGCAAACGGGCAGTACTTC.